Below are 13 T cell receptor beta chains sequenced from a single sample in a study of T cells in Graves' hyperthyroidism and ophthalmopathy. The investigators amplified TCR beta CDR3 regions from RNA transcripts. The HTBI primer set was used in a first-round RT-PCR of the TCR CDR3. TCRdb reprocessed the multiplex PCR reads via MiXCR and lists one record per CDR3 protein. Of 190,000 or so distinct CDR3 sequences in the sample, around 18% were seen once. The sample comprised blood. The receptor source for this set is a man aged 35 to 55 with Graves' hyperthyroidism.

This clonotype has a count of ten or more. The J gene is TRBJ1-2, the V gene TRBV5-8; D call uncertain. V was clipped by 0 bases and J by 1 base, with 7 bases between them. Germline CDR1 is SGHTS and CDR2 is YDEGEE. This CDR3 has 14 amino acids. The CDR3 DNA follows: TGTGCCAGCAGCTTGGCTGGGAGTAACTATGGCTACACCTTC. Its protein is CASSLAGSNYGYTF. The variable domain in full, completed from reference TRBV5-8 and TRBJ1-2, reads EAGVTQSPTHLIKTRGQQATLRCSPISGHTSVYWYQQALGLGLQFLLWYDEGEERNRGNFPPRFSGRQFPNYSSELNVNALELEDSALYLCASSLAGSNYGYTFGSGTRLTVV.

The chain recombines TRBV25-1 with TRBJ2-6; D not resolved. This CDR3 is built from 14 residues. Per the germline V gene, CDR1 is MGHDK and CDR2 is SYGVNS. Trimming left V 5 bases short and J 2 bases short, with 7 bases between. CDR3 sequence: CASSTATGANVLTF. The CDR3 nucleotides are TGTGCCAGCAGTACAGCAACTGGGGCCAACGTCCTGACTTTC.

The rearrangement joins TRBV5-4 to TRBJ2-3; D remains ambiguous. Germline V CDR1 and CDR2: SGHNT, YYREEE (reference sequence). The length of the CDR3 is 13 residues. V lost 1 base and J 5 bases, leaving 8 bases between the germline ends. Written as DNA, the CDR3 is TGTGCCAGCAGCTTGAATTGGGGAGATACGCAGTATTTT. Amino acid sequence: CASSLNWGDTQYF.

Comment on this clonotype: This sequence may be a read error, since a much larger clone differs from it by one base. This sequence joins TRBV12-3 or TRBV12-4 and TRBJ1-2, with D unresolved. V lost 7 bases and J 8 bases, leaving 17 bases between the germline ends. This CDR3 is 13 amino acids long. The CDR3 reads CASTSAGLLGYTF. The CDR3 DNA reads as TGTGCCAGCACCTCAGCTGGACTTTTGGGCTACACCTTC.

There are many counts of this clonotype. V gene TRBV12-3 or TRBV12-4 combines with J gene TRBJ2-3, with a tentative D call TRBD2 (5 bases). V dropped 10 bases and J dropped 1 base, with 12 bases sitting between them. CDR3 length: 13 amino acids. CDR3 sequence: CAIARVGTDTQYF. The CDR3 nucleotides are TGTGCCATAGCGCGGGTGGGCACAGATACGCAGTATTTT.

In this sample, this clonotype turned up many times. This chain joins TRBV3-1 and TRBJ2-3; the D is unclear. The germline V and J ends were trimmed by 0 bases and 5 bases, with 9 bases remaining between them. The CDR3 runs 14 residues. Germline V gene data show CDR1 as LGHDT and CDR2 as YNNKEL (reference sequence). The CDR3 reads CASSQDLREDTQYF. The CDR3 DNA is TGTGCCAGCAGCCAAGATCTTAGGGAAGATACGCAGTATTTT.

Ten or more counts support this clonotype. The genes are TRBV7-9 and TRBJ2-7; D is possibly TRBD2 (5 bases). CDR3 size: 14 residues. Germline lookup yields CDR1 SEHNR and CDR2 FQNEAQ (reference sequence). V dropped 6 bases and J dropped 3 bases, with 15 bases sitting between them. CDR3: CASSLAGDLYEQYF. The DNA for the CDR3 is TGTGCCAGCAGTCTAGCAGGAGATCTCTACGAGCAGTACTTC.

For this clonotype: Just one base apart from a much larger clone, this may be a read error. V usage is TRBV6-5 and J usage is TRBJ2-5; no firm D call. The CDR3 has 11 residues. CDR1 is MNHEY and CDR2 is SVGAGI in the germline V gene. This CDR3 reads CANSYFETQYF. The CDR3 DNA sequence: TGTGCCAACAGTTACTTCGAGACCCAGTACTTC.

The chain joins TRBV29-1 to TRBJ2-7, with D perhaps matching TRBD2 (6 bases). This CDR3 comprises 12 residues. Trimming took 3 bases from V and 5 from J, leaving 11 bases between them. The V gene's germline CDR1 is SQVTM and CDR2 ANQGSEA. The CDR3 reads CSVEGGFNEQYF. The CDR3, as DNA: TGCAGCGTTGAGGGGGGATTCAACGAGCAGTACTTC.

This clonotype was counted many times. This chain joins TRBV7-9 and TRBJ2-3; 10 nucleotides line up with TRBD1. The CDR3 is 18 amino acids. Trimming removed 4 bases from V and 4 bases from J; junction bases left unmatched: 14. The germline CDR1 and CDR2 sequences are SEHNR and FQNEAQ (reference sequence). CDR3 nucleotides: TGTGCCAGCAGCTCCCCGTGGAGCGGGACAGGGGACGCAGATACGCAGTATTTT. Amino acid sequence: CASSSPWSGTGDADTQYF.

A note on this clonotype: Possible read error: a much larger clone is one base away. V is TRBV7-3 and J is TRBJ1-1; D remains unclear. The CDR3 loop spans 13 amino acids. CDR1 SGHTA and CDR2 FQGTGA come from the germline V gene. CDR3 residues: CASREETNTKAFF. CDR3 DNA: TGTGCCAGCAGGGAGGAGACGAACACTAAAGCTTTCTTT.

This clonotype was counted many times. The chain carries TRBV27 and TRBJ2-7; D uncertain. Germline assignment: CDR1 MNHEY and CDR2 SMNVEV (reference sequence). V lost 3 bases, J lost 3 bases, and 15 bases lay in between. This CDR3 contains 15 residues. This CDR3 reads CASSFAVPGLYEQYF. As DNA, the CDR3 is TGTGCCAGCAGTTTCGCCGTCCCCGGGCTCTACGAGCAGTACTTC.

This clonotype was seen ten or more times. This chain connects TRBV12-3 or TRBV12-4 to TRBJ2-3; possible D gene TRBD1, 6 bases. The CDR3 loop spans 14 amino acids. Trimming shortened V by 6 bases and J by 2 bases, and 12 bases separated the two germline ends. In nucleotides, the CDR3 is TGTGCCAGCAGCCAGGGGACGTCCACAGATACGCAGTATTTT. Amino acids: CASSQGTSTDTQYF.